A selection of T cell receptor beta chains follows, all from one sample in a study of blood T cell repertoires in COVID-19. Clones were sequenced by immunoSEQ multiplex PCR, and TCRdb holds only the in-frame ones, with some missing. The table lists around 150,000 clones, roughly 81% of them singletons. Sequenced sample: peripheral blood. These receptors were collected from a woman aged 50 to 65 with active or convalescent COVID-19. The CDR3 runs from the conserved cysteine through the conserved F or W. D genes are given only for firm matches. Size is omitted from some rows. Given values are once, few, many or a class for expanded clones.

>TRBJ1-6|once|TRBD1|TRBV7-2
CASSSGQGSYNSPLHF
TGTGCCAGCAGCTCCGGACAGGGGAGCTATAATTCACCCCTCCACTTT
>TRBJ2-1|-|-|TRBV19
CASSKPGVGYNEQFF
TGTGCCAGTAGTAAGCCCGGAGTAGGCTACAATGAGCAGTTCTTC
>TRBJ1-2|once|-|TRBV6-5
CASNRGDVRTF
TGTGCCAGCAATCGCGGGGACGTGAGGACCTTC
>TRBJ1-1|-|TRBD1|TRBV19
CASSPPGQGTEAFF
TGTGCCAGTAGTCCACCGGGACAGGGCACTGAAGCTTTCTTT
>TRBJ2-2|-|TRBD2|TRBV30
CAWSRYVGTSGVANTGELFF
TGTGCCTGGAGCAGATACGTCGGGACTAGCGGGGTCGCGAACACCGGGGAGCTGTTTTTT
>TRBJ1-4|-|-|TRBV7-2
CASSQKNEKLFF
TGTGCCAGCAGCCAGAAAAATGAAAAACTGTTTTTT
>TRBJ2-7|-|TRBD2|TRBV7-2
CASSSPGLATYEQYF
TGTGCCAGCAGCTCCCCGGGACTAGCAACCTACGAGCAGTACTTC
>TRBJ1-2|once|-|TRBV23-1
CASSLRRGPHGYTF
TGCGCCAGCAGTCTCCGGCGGGGACCCCATGGCTACACCTTC
>TRBJ1-1|-|-|TRBV28
CASRGRGAAGEAFF
TGTGCCAGCAGGGGTAGGGGTGCGGCAGGCGAAGCTTTCTTT
>TRBJ2-1|-|-|TRBV3-1/TRBV3-2
CASSHLSGPSYNEQFF
TGTGCCAGCAGCCACCTGAGCGGGCCCTCCTACAATGAGCAGTTCTTC
>TRBJ2-5|-|-|TRBV7-9
CASSLAGVETQYF
TGTGCCAGCAGCTTAGCCGGTGTGGAGACCCAGTACTTC
>TRBJ1-5|once|-|TRBV6-6
CASTPWGGVNQPQHF
TGTGCCAGCACTCCATGGGGGGGTGTCAATCAGCCCCAGCATTTT
>TRBJ2-7|many|TRBD1|TRBV2
CASSEQGQGEQYF
TGTGCCAGCAGTGAACAGGGACAGGGAGAGCAGTACTTC
>TRBJ1-4|-|-|TRBV30
CAWSPGTSVVGEKLFF
TGTGCCTGGAGTCCAGGGACAAGTGTAGTTGGTGAAAAACTGTTTTTT
>TRBJ1-2|-|-|TRBV6-5
CASRDYGGYTF
TGTGCCAGCAGAGACTACGGGGGCTACACCTTC
>TRBJ2-5|once|TRBD1|TRBV29-1
CSVPGTGIETQYF
TGCAGCGTCCCCGGGACAGGGATAGAGACCCAGTACTTC
>TRBJ1-1|-|-|TRBV3-1/TRBV3-2
CASSQDEHYRTDTEAFF
TGTGCCAGCAGCCAAGATGAGCATTACAGGACAGACACTGAAGCTTTCTTT
>TRBJ2-1|-|-|TRBV14
CASSPLLGQGEQFF
TGTGCCAGCAGCCCACTACTGGGGCAAGGGGAGCAGTTCTTC
>TRBJ2-1|-|TRBD2|TRBV7-9
CASSFGTSGGARDEQFF
TGTGCCAGCAGCTTTGGGACTAGCGGGGGGGCTCGGGATGAGCAGTTCTTC
>TRBJ2-7|-|-|TRBV14
CASSQGQLYEQYF
TGTGCCAGCAGCCAAGGACAGCTCTACGAGCAGTACTTC
>TRBJ2-7|once|TRBD1|TRBV6-5
CASSFRQGAYEQYF
TGTGCCAGCAGTTTCCGACAGGGGGCCTACGAGCAGTACTTC
>TRBJ2-7|-|TRBD2|TRBV27
CASRRTSGTSYEQYF
TGTGCCAGCAGGAGGACTAGCGGGACGTCCTACGAGCAGTACTTC
>TRBJ1-2|-|-|TRBV4-3
CASSQGGGTNYGYTF
TGCGCCAGCAGCCAAGGGGGGGGAACTAACTATGGCTACACCTTC
>TRBJ2-7|-|TRBD1|TRBV7-8
CASSSRARQGGYEQYF
TGTGCCAGCAGCTCCCGTGCAAGACAGGGTGGGTACGAGCAGTACTTC
>TRBJ1-1|-|-|TRBV6-4
CASSALPVLGAMNTEAFF
TGTGCCAGCAGTGCCCTCCCCGTGCTGGGGGCCATGAACACTGAAGCTTTCTTT
>TRBJ2-2|-|TRBD2|TRBV30
CAWTRGAGVPGELFF
TGTGCCTGGACTCGAGGAGCGGGAGTTCCCGGGGAGCTGTTTTTT
>TRBJ2-7|-|TRBD2|TRBV27
CASSLTSGSSRSYEQYF
TGTGCCAGCAGTTTGACTAGCGGGAGTTCCCGCTCCTACGAGCAGTACTTC
>TRBJ1-1|few|-|TRBV27
CASRLILNTEAFF
TGTGCCAGCAGGCTAATATTGAACACTGAAGCTTTCTTT
>TRBJ1-6|-|-|TRBV6-4
CASSEQGSNSPLHF
TGTGCCAGCAGTGAACAGGGATCCAATTCACCCCTCCACTTT
>TRBJ1-2|-|-|TRBV4-1
CASSQESGNYGYTF
TGCGCCAGCAGCCAAGAGAGCGGGAACTATGGCTACACCTTC
>TRBJ2-7|-|-|TRBV2
CASSELGGVSYEQYF
TGTGCCAGCAGTGAATTAGGGGGGGTATCGTACGAGCAGTACTTC
>TRBJ2-1|few|TRBD2|TRBV7-8
CASSLGGLAVTYNEQFF
TGTGCCAGCAGCTTAGGGGGACTAGCGGTTACCTACAATGAGCAGTTCTTC
>TRBJ1-1|-|-|TRBV29-1
CSVELDSGLMNTEAFF
TGCAGCGTTGAATTGGATAGCGGCTTAATGAACACTGAAGCTTTCTTT
>TRBJ1-5|-|-|TRBV4-3
CASSPPVEVLGNQPQHF
TGCGCCAGCAGCCCCCCGGTGGAGGTCTTGGGCAATCAGCCCCAGCATTTT
>TRBJ2-1|-|TRBD1|TRBV2
CASSEARTGPKNEQFF
TGTGCCAGCAGTGAAGCGCGGACAGGACCGAAGAATGAGCAGTTCTTC
>TRBJ1-1|-|TRBD1|TRBV7-6
CASSISTGANTEAFF
TGTGCCAGCAGCATCTCAACAGGGGCGAACACTGAAGCTTTCTTT
>TRBJ1-2|-|-|TRBV28
CASSTQGYGYTF
TGTGCCAGCAGCACCCAGGGTTATGGCTACACCTTC
>TRBJ1-5|-|-|TRBV19
CASSISGSQPQHF
TGTGCCAGTAGTATTAGTGGGAGTCAGCCCCAGCATTTT
>TRBJ1-1|-|-|TRBV6-5
CASTLASRGTEAFF
TGTGCCAGCACGTTGGCCTCCCGGGGCACTGAAGCTTTCTTT
>TRBJ2-1|-|TRBD1|TRBV7-9
CASSSGSGGDEQFF
TGTGCCAGCAGCTCGGGGTCAGGGGGCGATGAGCAGTTCTTC
>TRBJ1-2|-|-|TRBV7-2
CASSSAGTSSRYTF
TGTGCCAGCAGCTCAGCTGGGACAAGCTCACGCTACACCTTC
>TRBJ2-1|-|TRBD2|TRBV19
CASGAGGSVYNEQFF
TGTGCCAGTGGGGCGGGGGGCTCCGTATACAATGAGCAGTTCTTC
>TRBJ1-2|-|-|TRBV7-8
CASSAQRSKKPYGYTF
TGTGCCAGCAGCGCGCAACGGAGTAAGAAGCCCTATGGCTACACCTTC
>TRBJ2-7|-|TRBD1|TRBV28
CASSSFSGQGAYEQYF
TGTGCCAGCAGTTCCTTCTCGGGACAGGGTGCGTACGAGCAGTACTTC
>TRBJ2-1|-|TRBD2|TRBV7-8
CASSLLASGYQNEQFF
TGTGCCAGCAGCTTATTGGCTAGCGGGTATCAGAATGAGCAGTTCTTC
>TRBJ1-1|few|-|TRBV19
CASSIDLYMNTEAFF
TGTGCCAGTAGTATAGATCTTTACATGAACACTGAAGCTTTCTTT
>TRBJ2-1|-|TRBD2|TRBV2
CASSETLAGGGEQFF
TGTGCCAGCAGTGAAACGCTAGCGGGGGGAGGGGAGCAGTTCTTC
>TRBJ1-4|-|TRBD1|TRBV27
CASRLSQGAEKLFF
TGTGCCAGCAGGCTATCGCAGGGGGCCGAAAAACTGTTTTTT
>TRBJ1-5|-|-|TRBV10-3
CAISGRGNQPQHF
TGTGCCATCAGTGGCAGGGGCAATCAGCCCCAGCATTTT
>TRBJ1-1|-|TRBD1|TRBV5-4
CASSLGRQGVNTEAFF
TGTGCCAGCAGCTTGGGAAGACAGGGGGTGAACACTGAAGCTTTCTTT
>TRBJ2-7|few|TRBD2|TRBV7-3
CASSPQAGAAYEQYF
TGTGCCAGCAGCCCCCAAGCGGGAGCGGCGTACGAGCAGTACTTC